This TCR beta chain was sequenced for a study of OX40 agonist ivuxolimab in advanced cancers. About the full investigation: Ivuxolimab was an agonistic, fully human IgG2 monoclonal antibody directed against OX40 (CD134), a costimulatory receptor. Intravenous ivuxolimab was administered to patients every 2 weeks at six dose levels: 0.01, 0.1, 0.3, 1.5, 3 and 10 mg/kg. Of the approximately 50 dose-escalation patients, hepatocellular carcinoma was present in approximately 20, melanoma in around 15, renal cell carcinoma in 9 and head and neck cancer in 9. In the dose-escalation cohort, 82.7% of patients were male, and the mean age was approximately 60 years, with a range of 23 to 79. Patients were allowed to have had prior anti-PD-1, anti-PD-L1 or anti-CTLA-4 therapy, and roughly two fifths of the dose-escalation patients had been treated with checkpoint inhibitors. Partial responses occurred in three dose-escalation patients: two with cutaneous melanoma and one with hepatocellular carcinoma. Peripheral TCRbeta sequencing aimed to test whether ivuxolimab altered TCR sequence diversity and caused clonal T-cell expansion. The paper describes the monotherapy dose-escalation part (N of about 47 patients) of the phase I trial of ivuxolimab. Beyond this particular receptor, the publication reports: Low levels of normalized T-cell clonal expansion were also shown by some nonresponding patients. At doses from 0.1 to 3.0 mg/kg, clonal expansion was seen in both CD4+ and CD8+ blood T cells between baseline and week 6. In partial responders in the 0.1-3.0 mg/kg groups, normalized peripheral clonal expansion was found to be among the lowest, especially among CD8+ T cells. Antigen specificity was not determined for the clonally expanded peripheral T cells. On average, CD8+ T cells showed more expanded clones than CD4+ T cells after ivuxolimab.

Patients with autoimmune disease history or receiving systemic immunosuppression were excluded from the trial. Peripheral blood for TCR sequencing was collected from all dose cohorts at baseline, on cycle 4 day 1, and on cycle 7 day 1. The samples were taken from a phase I, first-in-human, multicenter, open-label dose-escalation trial of ivuxolimab. Adults with locally advanced or metastatic melanoma, renal cell, hepatocellular, or head and neck squamous cell carcinoma were enrolled in the trial. Before TCR sequencing, CD4+ and CD8+ T cells were separately sorted from peripheral blood. Remarks on this clone: The specificity of this receptor is unknown. No base qualities exist here, and no much larger clone lies one base off it.

For sequencing of the TCRbeta CDR3 region, genomic DNA was extracted from the sorted cells. TCRbeta CDR3 regions were sequenced using the immunoSEQ Assay. TCRdb holds this immuneACCESS table with in-frame rearrangements only. Some clones are missing; in checked studies, unresolved V genes explain under half, and the rest has no known cause. The sample table shows 45,000 to 55,000 clones, and 94% are seen once. The ten top clones hold around 12% of the sample. Via the germline V gene, CDR1 is MDHEN and CDR2 SYDVKM. Here V drops 6 bases and J drops 5 bases, and the junction holds 6 bases not matched to any gene. The CDR3 starts with the cysteine, ends with the phenylalanine, and has 15 residues. The only DNA kept is the CDR3, 45 bases in frame from the first base.

The rearrangement joined TRBV28 to TRBJ2-2; the central 10 bases match TRBD1. This receptor was obtained from an adult with an advanced solid tumor such as melanoma, head and neck, liver or kidney cancer. This specimen was CD4+ or CD8+ T cells sorted from blood, taken in a trial of the OX40 agonist ivuxolimab. The CDR3 has the sequence CASSPGTGVTGELFF. The nucleotide sequence is TGTGCCAGCAGCCCCGGGACAGGGGTTACCGGGGAGCTGTTTTTT.